The 21 T cell receptor beta chains given below trace back to one sample, sequenced in a study of CD8+ T cells in alopecia areata. The sequencing template was cDNA reverse transcribed from extracted RNA. Here immunoSEQ multiplex PCR was the method, and the copy in TCRdb shows in-frame clones only, minus some. The profile shows 150,000 to 200,000 clones, 50% to 60% of them singletons. The sample in question was CD4+ T cells sorted from blood, obtained at week 0. These receptors all come from a human donor with alopecia areata.

V usage is TRBV4-1 and J usage is TRBJ2-7, with 7 bases identical to TRBD1. The V segment lost 0 bases and the J segment 2 bases; nucleotides outside the gene matches: 4. The CDR3 is 15 amino acids. Germline V gives CDR1 MGHRA, CDR2 YSYEKL. This CDR3 is CASSQDSGQPYEQYF. The DNA for the CDR3 is TGCGCCAGCAGCCAAGATTCGGGACAGCCCTACGAGCAGTACTTC.

This chain uses TRBV7-3 with TRBJ2-2, with D uncertain. The CDR3 runs 12 residues. The ends were cut back, 5 bases at V and 7 bases at J, with 8 bases in the middle. Germline V gene lookup returns CDR1 SGHTA and CDR2 FQGTGA. The CDR3 nucleotides read TGTGCCAGCAGCCCCCGCGACGGGGAGCTGTTTTTT. Its translation is CASSPRDGELFF.

The chain links TRBV25-1 to TRBJ2-5; D unclear. This CDR3 has 12 amino acids. Between the trimmed V and J ends, which lost 2 bases and 1 base, there was a span of 2 bases. The germline gives CDR1 MGHDK, CDR2 SYGVNS. The CDR3 DNA is TGTGCCAGCAGTGAAATCCAAGAGACCCAGTACTTC. Translation gives CASSEIQETQYF.

Details on this clone: Other nucleotide sequences from this sample produce the same CDR3. The chain carries TRBV25-1 and TRBJ2-7; D unresolved. Trimming left V 6 bases short and J 3 bases short, with 6 bases between. CDR1 and CDR2 (germline): MGHDK, SYGVNS. The CDR3 runs 11 residues. The CDR3 nucleotides are TGTGCCAGCAGGAGAAACTACGAGCAGTACTTC. It specifies CASRRNYEQYF.

V gene TRBV29-1 combines with J gene TRBJ1-3; TRBD1 matches at 7 bases. The CDR3 sequence is 13 residues long. Germline loops: CDR1 SQVTM, CDR2 ANQGSEA. Losses at the gene ends were 7 bases for V and 1 base for J; bases not matched to a gene: 4. CDR3 DNA sequence: TGCAGCGGTAAACAGGGGTCTGGAAACACCATATATTTT. It specifies CSGKQGSGNTIYF.

V gene TRBV10-1 combines with J gene TRBJ2-5; D possibly uses TRBD1 or TRBD2 (6 bases each). V lost 4 bases and J lost 1, with 13 bases in between. Germline V lookup: CDR1 WNHNN, CDR2 SYGVQD (reference sequence). There are 15 residues in the CDR3. The CDR3 here is CASSARGLPQETQYF. The CDR3 coding sequence is TGCGCCAGCAGTGCCCGGGGGCTTCCCCAAGAGACCCAGTACTTC.

This clone was seen only a few times. The chain recombines TRBV19 with TRBJ1-2; 10 positions match TRBD1. The V gene end was trimmed by 11 bases and the J gene end by 9 bases; junction bases not matched to a gene: 12. Germline values: CDR1 LNHDA, CDR2 SQIVND (reference sequence). This CDR3 is 13 amino acids long. CDR3 nucleotide sequence: TGTGCCGTTCATCCGGGGACAGGGGATCGCTACACCTTC. It encodes CAVHPGTGDRYTF. The whole variable domain, remainder taken from reference TRBV19 and TRBJ1-2, is DGGITQSPKYLFRKEGQNVTLSCEQNLNHDAMYWYRQDPGQGLRLIYYSQIVNDFQKGDIAEGYSVSREKKESFPLTVTSAQKNPTAFYLCAVHPGTGDRYTFGSGTRLTVV.

This chain links TRBV7-9 with TRBJ1-2; D unresolved. Germline CDR1 SEHNR, CDR2 FQNEAQ (reference sequence). V lost 5 bases to trimming and J lost 6 bases, with 7 bases between them. The CDR3 runs to 11 residues. CDR3 sequence: CASSVSDGYTF. The DNA of the CDR3 is TGTGCCAGCAGCGTGAGTGATGGCTACACCTTC.

The V call is TRBV29-1, the J call TRBJ1-1; D might be TRBD1 (5 bases). Germline V gene sequence: CDR1 SQVTM, CDR2 ANQGSEA. The V and J ends lost 6 bases and 4 bases respectively, with 18 bases between them. This CDR3 spans 14 amino acids. The DNA of the CDR3 is TGCAGCGTACGACAGCGTGTAGCGGGCACTGAAGCTTTCTTT. Translating gives CSVRQRVAGTEAFF.

This clone has just a few counts. This chain connects TRBV9 to TRBJ1-1, with TRBD1 identical over 9 bases. The trim removed 7 bases at V and 5 bases at J, leaving 9 bases unmatched. The CDR3 extends over 14 amino acids. Germline loops: CDR1 SGDLS, CDR2 YYNGEE. The CDR3 protein is CASGTGGSGTEAFF. DNA for the CDR3: TGTGCCAGCGGTACAGGGGGCTCGGGAACTGAAGCTTTCTTT.

This rearrangement joins TRBV15 to TRBJ1-1; D gene ambiguous. The CDR3 extends over 14 amino acids. Germline V gene sequence: CDR1 LNHNV, CDR2 YYDKDF (reference sequence). Trimming took 3 bases from V and 1 from J, leaving 9 bases between them. DNA for the CDR3: TGTGCCACCAGCAGTGACACGCGGAACACTGAAGCTTTCTTT. It specifies CATSSDTRNTEAFF.

The chain combines TRBV4-1 with TRBJ1-3; D gene ambiguous. Trimming took off 3 bases at V and 1 base at J, with 16 bases between the two ends. This CDR3 region has 17 residues. Germline CDR1 is MGHRA and CDR2 is YSYEKL. As DNA, the CDR3 is TGCGCCAGCAGCCAGGGCTTGGGCACCGAGTCTGGAAACACCATATATTTT. The encoded protein is CASSQGLGTESGNTIYF.

As DNA, the CDR3 is TGTGCCAGCAGCTTAGTTGGGGGGGGCCCCGAGCAGTACTTC. Translation gives CASSLVGGGPEQYF. The chain has TRBV13 and TRBJ2-7; maybe TRBD2 (7 bases). Germline assignment: CDR1 PRHDT and CDR2 FYEKMQ (reference sequence). The length of the CDR3 is 14 residues. Trimming took off 1 base at V and 6 bases at J, with 13 bases between the two ends.

In this sample, this clone turned up once. This same CDR3 is encoded by further DNA sequences in the sample. The chain carries TRBV30 and TRBJ2-7; D gene uncertain. The germline CDR1 and CDR2 sequences are GTSNPN and SVGIG (reference sequence). The V end lost 0 bases, the J end lost 3 bases, and 6 bases lay between the germline ends. The CDR3 is 12 residues long. CDR3 sequence (DNA): TGTGCCTGGAGTGTACAAGGCTACGAGCAGTACTTC. Translated, it gives CAWSVQGYEQYF.

As to this clone: Other DNA sequences in the same sample also yield this CDR3. V gene TRBV30 combines with J gene TRBJ2-6; no reliable D call. Deletions cut 3 bases from V and 1 base from J, with 1 base between. This CDR3 is 12 amino acids long. CDR1 and CDR2 (germline): GTSNPN, SVGIG (reference sequence). The CDR3: CAWRSGANVLTF. The CDR3 DNA is TGTGCCTGGAGGTCTGGGGCCAACGTCCTGACTTTC.

The table lists this clone with a few counts. This rearrangement joins TRBV5-1 to TRBJ2-1; 10 bases line up with TRBD1. Germline V gene lookup returns CDR1 SGHRS and CDR2 YFSETQ. This CDR3 comprises 15 residues. Unmatched junction bases numbered 6, after V lost 3 bases and J lost 6 bases. The CDR3 reads CASSYRDRGTNEQFF. CDR3 in DNA: TGCGCCAGCAGCTACCGGGACAGGGGAACCAATGAGCAGTTCTTC.

The rearrangement joins TRBV7-2 to TRBJ2-1; 10 nucleotides agree with TRBD1. The CDR3 runs to 16 residues. Germline CDR1 reads SGHTA; CDR2 reads FQGNSA. J gave up 10 bases and V 8 bases, and 17 bases lay outside the gene matches. This CDR3 reads CASGDRGNLRSVEQFF. In DNA form, the CDR3 reads TGTGCCAGCGGGGACAGGGGCAACCTCCGGTCGGTGGAGCAGTTCTTC.

This chain connects TRBV5-1 to TRBJ2-3; D is undetermined. Germline values: CDR1 SGHRS, CDR2 YFSETQ. The CDR3 has 13 residues. V shed 5 bases and J shed 1 base, with 8 bases lying between them. The CDR3 sequence is CASSYGGTDTQYF. The CDR3 nucleotides read TGCGCCAGCAGTTATGGGGGCACAGATACGCAGTATTTT.

This clone showed up just a few times. V and J are TRBV9 and TRBJ2-5; 13 bases align to TRBD2. V shed 3 bases, J shed 4 bases, and the junction held 3 bases outside the gene matches. The CDR3 length is 15 residues. Germline CDR1 is SGDLS and CDR2 is YYNGEE. DNA for the CDR3: TGTGCCAGCAGCGCGGGACTAGCGGGGATAGAGACCCAGTACTTC. Translating it yields CASSAGLAGIETQYF.

The V call is TRBV7-8, the J call TRBJ2-5; TRBD1 matches 8 bases. Germline V gene sequence: CDR1 SGHVS, CDR2 FQNEAQ. V was clipped by 5 bases and J by 0 bases; unmatched bases: 5. The CDR3 length is 15 residues. The CDR3 DNA is TGTGCCAGCAGCCGAGGGACAGGCAACCAAGAGACCCAGTACTTC. Protein product: CASSRGTGNQETQYF.

The chain joins TRBV5-1 to TRBJ1-2; D possibly corresponds to TRBD1 (5 bases). CDR1 and CDR2 (germline): SGHRS, YFSETQ. The CDR3 is made up of 12 amino acids. Trimming left V 7 bases short and J 8 bases short, with 15 bases between. CDR3 protein: CASSTARGGYTF. The CDR3 DNA reads TGCGCCAGCTCGACAGCTCGGGGAGGCTACACCTTC.